These 5 T cell receptor beta chains came from one sample sequenced in a study of identical twins (dated by TCRdb to 2016 to 2018). The library was generated by 5' RACE. TCRdb lists the instrument as Illumina HiSeq 2000. The raw public data were reprocessed by TCRdb itself: fastp quality trimming at Q25, MiXCR clonotype calling, in-frame beta chains only. Every distinct CDR3 protein forms one entry, paired with its most common genes and DNA. This sample comprises 350,000 to 500,000 distinct CDR3 sequences, less than 20% of them detected only once. Together, the top ten hold around 12% of the sample. The source material was naive T cells sorted from blood. Interpreted using the paper, the cell subset or site label stands for: cells isolated with a human naive T-cell isolation kit. Receptor source: a man in his forties or fifties in good health.

This clonotype was seen many times. The chain combines TRBV10-3 with TRBJ2-2; D gene uncertain. Trimming shortened V by 6 bases and J by 5 bases, and 7 bases separated the two germline ends. CDR1 is ENHRY, CDR2 SYGVKD, per germline. The CDR3 extends over 12 amino acids. The CDR3 DNA reads TGTGCCATCAGCCGTGGGACCGGGGAGCTGTTTTTT. It is translated as CAISRGTGELFF.

At least ten counts were recorded for this clonotype. The V gene is TRBV5-1, the J gene TRBJ2-1; tentative D call: TRBD1 (6 bases). V dropped 0 bases and J dropped 10 bases, with 8 bases sitting between them. There are 12 residues in the CDR3. The V gene's germline CDR1 is SGHRS and CDR2 YFSETQ. This chain's CDR3 is CASSLGGREQFF. The CDR3 DNA follows: TGCGCCAGCAGCTTGGGGGGGCGGGAGCAGTTCTTC.

A few counts support this clonotype. The chain is built from TRBV15 and TRBJ2-4, with D possibly matching TRBD1 (5 bases). The CDR3 has 19 amino acids. Germline-derived CDR1 and CDR2 are LNHNV and YYDKDF (reference sequence). The V end lost 2 bases, the J end lost 0 bases, and 20 bases lay between the germline ends. The chain's CDR3 is CATSRTLMGQSLAKNIQYF. For the CDR3, the DNA is TGTGCCACCAGCAGAACTCTCATGGGGCAGAGTCTAGCCAAAAACATTCAGTACTTC.

This clonotype has more than one count but fewer than ten. V gene TRBV18 combines with J gene TRBJ1-3; TRBD1 might be the D (6 bases). CDR1 KGHSH and CDR2 LQKENI come from the germline V gene. The V gene lost 4 bases and the J gene lost 0 bases, with 10 bases spanning the gap. This CDR3 region has 15 residues. CDR3 DNA: TGTGCCAGCTCACGACAGGTGATCTCTGGAAACACCATATATTTT. As protein: CASSRQVISGNTIYF.

The rearrangement uses TRBV9 and TRBJ2-7; the D call may be TRBD1 or TRBD2 (5 bases each). The CDR3 is 15 residues long. V was pared by 0 bases and J by 3 bases, with 13 bases between. Germline CDR1 is SGDLS and CDR2 is YYNGEE. CDR3 in DNA: TGTGCCAGCAGCGTAGATCTCGGGGCCTTCTACGAGCAGTACTTC. This gives the protein CASSVDLGAFYEQYF.